This TCR beta chain was recovered during a study of identical twins. There are 15 residues in the CDR3. Trimming stripped 1 base from V and 1 base from J, with 9 bases between. CDR1 and CDR2 from the germline V gene are MDHEN and SYDVKM. TCRdb passed the 5' RACE reads through MiXCR, listing each CDR3 protein once. In the table there are some 900,000 distinct CDR3 sequences, around an eighth of which are singletons. This same sample was also part of a study on yellow fever vaccine responses in identical twins.

The sequencing input was PBMCs. This rearrangement joins TRBV28 to TRBJ2-3, with D perhaps matching TRBD2 (5 bases). This TCR was sampled from a woman aged 18-35 years in good health. The CDR3 loop reads CASSLSGIRTDTQYF. As DNA, the CDR3 is TGTGCCAGCAGTTTATCGGGGATACGCACAGATACGCAGTATTTT.